This T cell receptor (beta chain) emerged from a study of cytomegalovirus exposure and HLA in healthy donors. For this clone: The antigen remains unidentified.

Study-level results: In vitro work confirmed that three CMV-associated chains recognize CMV antigens. In an earlier analysis, productive rearrangement rates for most beta V segments clustered near 87% or 30%.

Germline values: CDR1 SNHLY, CDR2 FYNNEI. Trimming at V came to 5 bases and at J to 9 bases, leaving 7 bases not matched to a gene. The CDR3 spans 16 residues. The PCR ran on 60 Vbeta and 13 Jbeta primers. Method: immunoSEQ multiplex PCR; TCRdb's copy keeps in-frame clones and lacks some. The repertoire holds about 140,000 clones, with about four fifths as singletons. This sequence originates from a man between 25 and 39 years old in good health. The rearrangement uses TRBV2 and TRBJ2-1; 16 bases line up with TRBD2. Input material: PBMCs. The CDR3 DNA reads as TGTGCCAGCAGTCCCAGGGGACTAGCGGGAGGGGCTGAGCAGTTCTTC. Translation: CASSPRGLAGGAEQFF.